This entry describes one TCR beta chain. Its cognate antigen is unknown. This entry is derived from a study of CD4 T cell repertoires in COVID-19. Overall study context: After nine to eleven days of IL-2 expansion, CFSE-low cells were relabeled and restimulated with other coronavirus spikes.

The assay was immunoSEQ multiplex PCR, and TCRdb's table has in-frame clones only and misses some. The sample shows fewer than 100,000 clones, under 90% of them seen only once. General observations from the study: Suggested intraclonal diversification: top SARS-CoV-2-reactive clonotypes appeared in two or three memory subsets. SARS-CoV and/or HKU1 spike cultures shared between roughly 7 and 26% of SARS-CoV-2 clonotypes.

This CDR3 is built from 14 residues. V lost 4 bases and J 8 bases, leaving 15 bases between the germline ends. Germline V gene sequence: CDR1 SNHLY, CDR2 FYNNEI. No culture step preceded sequencing of the ex vivo isolated memory T cells. The sequencing used CD4+ T cells from peripheral blood, collected after recovery from COVID-19. The chain recombines TRBV2 with TRBJ2-1; tentative D call: TRBD1 (6 bases). The clonotype comes from a human donor who had COVID-19. CDR3 residues: CASSGRGTWDEQFF. The DNA of the CDR3 is TGTGCCAGCAGTGGAAGGGGGACATGGGATGAGCAGTTCTTC.